This TCR beta chain was documented in a study of cytomegalovirus exposure and HLA in healthy donors. Whole-study results and caveats: A later analysis linked a missense DCLRE1C variant to TCR beta V- and J-gene trimming. Within an earlier analysis, most TCR beta V segments proved productive either about 90% or about 30% of the time.

Of note for this clone: What it binds is unknown.

PCR employed 60 Vbeta and 13 Jbeta primers. This table comes from immunoSEQ multiplex PCR, and its TCRdb copy is limited to in-frame clones, with some not included. The top ten clones hold nearly 3% of a sample with 200,000 or so clones, around 82% of them seen once. This CDR3 region has 16 residues. V was pared by 3 bases and J by 5 bases, with 5 bases of the junction left unmatched. Germline CDR1 is SGHRS and CDR2 is YFSETQ. The sequencing sample was made of PBMCs. This TCR derives from a woman aged 25 to 39 in good health and CMV-seronegative. The rearrangement links TRBV5-1 to TRBJ1-4, with 12 bases that match TRBD1. The DNA for the CDR3 is TGCGCCAGCAGCTGGGCGGGACAGGGGGCCAATGAAAAACTGTTTTTT. Protein product: CASSWAGQGANEKLFF.